Only a few counts were recorded for the clone carrying this TCR beta chain. Its antigen is unidentified. This entry belongs to a study of cytomegalovirus exposure and HLA in healthy donors. Study outcomes and limitations: TCR beta chain V- and J-gene trimming was linked, in a later analysis, to a missense variant in DCLRE1C. Most of the TCR beta V segments (in an earlier analysis) were productive either about 87% or about 30% of the time.

Donors were ostensibly healthy at sampling, although undocumented immune exposures were probable. This CDR3 region has 18 residues. Trimming took 3 bases from V and 5 from J; bases not matched to a gene: 9. The germline V gene encodes CDR1 MDHEN and CDR2 SYDVKM. PCR used 60 Vbeta primers and 13 Jbeta primers. Here immunoSEQ multiplex PCR was the method, and the copy in TCRdb shows in-frame clones only, minus some. The top ten clones hold 3.3% of a sample with about 120,000 clones, nearly 80% of them seen once. Sequencing used PBMCs. The gene calls are TRBV28 and TRBJ2-5, with TRBD2 matching over 16 bases. This receptor was taken from a woman aged 25 to 39 in good health and CMV-seropositive. The CDR3 DNA sequence: TGTGCCAGCAGTTTGTCGGGACTAGCGGGGGGGCCCAGGGAGACCCAGTACTTC. Translating it yields CASSLSGLAGGPRETQYF. The full variable domain, in which reference TRBV28 and TRBJ2-5 provide the parts outside the CDR3, is DVKVTQSSRYLVKRTGEKVFLECVQDMDHENMFWYRQDPGLGLRLIYFSYDVKMKEKGDIPEGYSVSREKKERFSLILESASTNQTSMYLCASSLSGLAGGPRETQYFGPGTRLLVL.